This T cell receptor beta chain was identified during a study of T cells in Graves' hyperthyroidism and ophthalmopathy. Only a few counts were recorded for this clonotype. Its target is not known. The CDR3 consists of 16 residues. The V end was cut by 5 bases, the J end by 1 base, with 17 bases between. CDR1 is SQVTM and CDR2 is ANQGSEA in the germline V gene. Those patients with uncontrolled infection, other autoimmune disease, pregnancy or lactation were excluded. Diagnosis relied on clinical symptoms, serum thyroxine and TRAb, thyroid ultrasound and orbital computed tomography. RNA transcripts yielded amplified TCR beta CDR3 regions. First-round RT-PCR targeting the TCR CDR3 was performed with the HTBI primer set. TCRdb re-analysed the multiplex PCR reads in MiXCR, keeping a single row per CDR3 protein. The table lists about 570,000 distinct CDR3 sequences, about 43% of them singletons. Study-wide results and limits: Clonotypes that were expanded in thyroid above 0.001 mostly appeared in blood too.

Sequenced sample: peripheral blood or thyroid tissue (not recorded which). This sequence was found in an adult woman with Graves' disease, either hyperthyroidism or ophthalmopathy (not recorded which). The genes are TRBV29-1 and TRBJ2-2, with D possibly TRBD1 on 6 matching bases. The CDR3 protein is CSVIGTQGWNTGELFF. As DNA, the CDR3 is TGCAGCGTTATAGGGACACAGGGATGGAACACCGGGGAGCTGTTTTTT.